Sequencing of this T cell receptor beta chain was carried out in a study of shared clonotypes between healthy human individuals. This clone was observed a handful of times. Healthy adults negative for HIV, lacking recent acute infections or vaccinations, served as donors. CD45RA-negative memory and CD45RA+ naive subsets were split from the CD4+ cells. Germline loops: CDR1 MGHRA, CDR2 YSYEKL. This CDR3 has 14 residues. Trimming stripped 4 bases from V and 2 bases from J, with 12 bases between. The repertoire was sequenced with immunoSEQ multiplex PCR; TCRdb's copy has only in-frame clones and lacks some. The table shows hundreds of thousands of clones, with approximately 79% occurring only once.

This chain links TRBV4-1 with TRBJ2-7; D might be TRBD2 (5 bases). This TCR was sampled from a woman aged 25 to 39 in good health. Source material: memory CD4+ T cells sorted from blood. Subset reported: CD45RA-negative fraction. The CDR3 region has the DNA TGCGCCAGCAGCCCGGAACTAGGCCCCTACGAGCAGTACTTC. Translation: CASSPELGPYEQYF.